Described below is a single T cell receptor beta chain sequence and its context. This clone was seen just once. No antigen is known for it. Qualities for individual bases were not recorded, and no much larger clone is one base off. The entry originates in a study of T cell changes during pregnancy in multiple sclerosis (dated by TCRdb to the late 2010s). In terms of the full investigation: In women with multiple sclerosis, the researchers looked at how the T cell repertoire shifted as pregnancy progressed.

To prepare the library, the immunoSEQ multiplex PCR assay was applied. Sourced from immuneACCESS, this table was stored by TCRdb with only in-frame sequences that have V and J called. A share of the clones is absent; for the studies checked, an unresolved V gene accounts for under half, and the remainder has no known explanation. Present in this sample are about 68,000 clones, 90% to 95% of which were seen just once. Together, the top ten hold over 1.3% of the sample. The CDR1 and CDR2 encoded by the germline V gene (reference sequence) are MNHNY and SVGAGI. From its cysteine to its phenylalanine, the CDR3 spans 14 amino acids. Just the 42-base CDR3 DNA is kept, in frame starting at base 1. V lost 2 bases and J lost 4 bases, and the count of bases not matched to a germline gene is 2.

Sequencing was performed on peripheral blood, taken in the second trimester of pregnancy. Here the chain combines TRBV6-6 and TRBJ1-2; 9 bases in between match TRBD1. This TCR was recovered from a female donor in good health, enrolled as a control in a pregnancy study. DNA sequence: TGTGCCAGCAGTTACCGGGACAGGGCCTATGGCTACACCTTC. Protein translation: CASSYRDRAYGYTF.